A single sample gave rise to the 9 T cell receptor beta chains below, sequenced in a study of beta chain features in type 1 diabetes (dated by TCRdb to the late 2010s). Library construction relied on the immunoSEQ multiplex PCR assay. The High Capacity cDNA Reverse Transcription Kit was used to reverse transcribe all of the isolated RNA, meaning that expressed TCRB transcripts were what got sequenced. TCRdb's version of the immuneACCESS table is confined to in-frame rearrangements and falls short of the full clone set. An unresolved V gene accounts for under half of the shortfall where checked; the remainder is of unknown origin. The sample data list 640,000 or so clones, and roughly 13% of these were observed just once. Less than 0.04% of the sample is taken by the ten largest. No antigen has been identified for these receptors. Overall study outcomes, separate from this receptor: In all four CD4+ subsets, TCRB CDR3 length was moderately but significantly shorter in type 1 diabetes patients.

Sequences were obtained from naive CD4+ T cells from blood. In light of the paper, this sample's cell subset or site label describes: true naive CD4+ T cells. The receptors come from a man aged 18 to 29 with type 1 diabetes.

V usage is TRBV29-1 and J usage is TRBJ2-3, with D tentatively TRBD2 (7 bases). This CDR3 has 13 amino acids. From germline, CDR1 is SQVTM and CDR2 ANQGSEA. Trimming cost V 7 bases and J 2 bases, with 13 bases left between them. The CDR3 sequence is CSDSGTTTDTQYF. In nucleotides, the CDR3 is TGCAGCGACAGCGGGACAACCACAGATACGCAGTATTTT.

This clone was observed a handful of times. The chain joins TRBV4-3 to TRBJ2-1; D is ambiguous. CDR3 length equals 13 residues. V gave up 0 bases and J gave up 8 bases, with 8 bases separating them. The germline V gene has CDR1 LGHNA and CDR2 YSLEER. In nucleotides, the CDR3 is TGCGCCAGCAGCCAAGATTCAATGGATGAGCAGTTCTTC. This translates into CASSQDSMDEQFF.

Here the CDR3 reads CASSFTGGYSPLHF. The CDR3 bases are TGTGCCAGCAGCTTCACAGGGGGTTATTCACCCCTCCACTTT. The chain couples TRBV7-9 to TRBJ1-6; 8 bases are a match to TRBD1. Germline V gene data show CDR1 as SEHNR and CDR2 as FQNEAQ (reference sequence). V lost 3 bases and J lost 8; bases outside the gene matches: 3. CDR3 size: 14 residues.

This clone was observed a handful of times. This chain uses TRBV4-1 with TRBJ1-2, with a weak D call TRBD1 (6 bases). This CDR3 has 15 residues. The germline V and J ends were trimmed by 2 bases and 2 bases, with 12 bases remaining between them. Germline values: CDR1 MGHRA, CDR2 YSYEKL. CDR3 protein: CASSQPRGRNYGYTF. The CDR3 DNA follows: TGCGCCAGCAGCCAACCCAGGGGACGGAACTATGGCTACACCTTC.

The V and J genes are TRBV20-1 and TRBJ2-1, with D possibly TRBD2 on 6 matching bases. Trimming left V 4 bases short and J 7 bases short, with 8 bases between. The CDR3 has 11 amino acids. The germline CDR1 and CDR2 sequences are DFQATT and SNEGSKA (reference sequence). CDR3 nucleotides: TGCAGTGCTACCCGGGGGAATGAGCAGTTCTTC. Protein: CSATRGNEQFF.

This CDR3 reads CASSGTRDRIAKNIQYF. The CDR3 DNA reads TGTGCCAGCAGTGGGACCCGGGACAGAATAGCCAAAAACATTCAGTACTTC. The rearrangement uses TRBV6-1 and TRBJ2-4; 7 bases fit TRBD1. Germline V gene lookup returns CDR1 MNHNS and CDR2 SASEGT. V was pared by 4 bases and J by 0 bases, with 9 bases of the junction left unmatched. The CDR3 has 17 residues.

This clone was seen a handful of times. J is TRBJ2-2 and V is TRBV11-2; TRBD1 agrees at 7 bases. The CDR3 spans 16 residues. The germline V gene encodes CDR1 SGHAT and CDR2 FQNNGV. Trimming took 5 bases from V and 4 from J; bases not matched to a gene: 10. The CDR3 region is CASSLKVQGITGELFF. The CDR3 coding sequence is TGTGCCAGCAGCCTCAAGGTACAGGGGATCACCGGGGAGCTGTTTTTT. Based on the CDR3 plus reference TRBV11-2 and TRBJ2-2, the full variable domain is EAGVAQSPRYKIIEKRQSVAFWCNPISGHATLYWYQQILGQGPKLLIQFQNNGVVDDSQLPKDRFSAERLKGVDSTLKIQPAKLEDSAVYLCASSLKVQGITGELFFGEGSRLTVL.

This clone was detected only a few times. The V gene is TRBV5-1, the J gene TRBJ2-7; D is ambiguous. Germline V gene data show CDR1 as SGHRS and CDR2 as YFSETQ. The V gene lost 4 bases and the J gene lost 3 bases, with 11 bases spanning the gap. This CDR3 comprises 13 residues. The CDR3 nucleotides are TGCGCCAGCAGCCCCCAGCCCAACTACGAGCAGTACTTC. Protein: CASSPQPNYEQYF.

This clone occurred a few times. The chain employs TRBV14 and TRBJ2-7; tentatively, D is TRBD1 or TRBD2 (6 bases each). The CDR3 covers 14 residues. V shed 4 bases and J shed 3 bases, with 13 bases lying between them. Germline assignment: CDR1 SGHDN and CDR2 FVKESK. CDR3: CASSPRGGFYEQYF. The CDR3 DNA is TGTGCCAGCAGCCCTCGAGGGGGGTTCTACGAGCAGTACTTC. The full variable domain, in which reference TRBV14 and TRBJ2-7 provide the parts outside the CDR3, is EAGVTQFPSHSVIEKGQTVTLRCDPISGHDNLYWYRRVMGKEIKFLLHFVKESKQDESGMPNNRFLAERTGGTYSTLKVQPAELEDSGVYFCASSPRGGFYEQYFGPGTRLTVT.